Shown below are 24 T cell receptor beta chains from a single sample sequenced in a study of blood T cells in healthy people across ages. The use of a sample-barcoded 5' primer and a J-beta primer mix characterized a second PCR of about 6 to 11 cycles. In TCRdb, the 5' RACE reads were re-called with MiXCR into one record per CDR3 protein. The table lists 750,000 to 950,000 distinct CDR3 sequences, approximately 24% of them singletons, with approximately 2.9% in the top ten. A further study also used this sample, focusing on T cells of mothers and their children.

The sample consisted of blood. The receptors originated from a boy aged 5-17 years in good health.

This clonotype was recorded once. This chain uses TRBV4-1 with TRBJ2-7; D gene ambiguous. CDR1 and CDR2 (germline): MGHRA, YSYEKL. V was cut by 0 bases and J by 3 bases, with 9 bases left in between. The CDR3 runs to 14 residues. The CDR3 loop is CASSQDPGDYEQYF. The CDR3 DNA reads as TGCGCCAGCAGCCAAGACCCTGGGGACTACGAGCAGTACTTC.

J is TRBJ2-5 and V is TRBV20-1; the D gene is possibly TRBD1 (6 bases). The germline V and J ends were trimmed by 7 bases and 1 base, with 16 bases remaining between them. Germline CDR1 is DFQATT and CDR2 is SNEGSKA (reference sequence). There are 14 residues in the CDR3. CDR3 DNA sequence: TGCAGTGGGTGTCGTCCAGGGGCCCAAGAGACCCAGTACTTC. Its protein product is CSGCRPGAQETQYF.

The chain employs TRBV20-1 and TRBJ2-1; D gene uncertain. Trimming took 0 bases from V and 0 from J, leaving 12 bases between them. CDR1 and CDR2 from the germline V gene are DFQATT and SNEGSKA (reference sequence). CDR3 length: 16 amino acids. The CDR3 protein is CSARDGRTSSYNEQFF. The CDR3 nucleotides are TGCAGTGCTAGAGATGGACGGACCAGCTCCTACAATGAGCAGTTCTTC.

This clonotype was detected only a few times. The chain links TRBV29-1 to TRBJ1-4; possible D gene TRBD1, 6 bases. Germline V CDR1 and CDR2: SQVTM, ANQGSEA. There are 13 residues in the CDR3. Trimming removed 8 bases from V and 3 bases from J, with 13 bases in between. The CDR3 is CSWAGAANEKLFF. CDR3 bases: TGCAGCTGGGCGGGGGCTGCTAATGAAAAACTGTTTTTT.

The genes are TRBV12-3 or TRBV12-4 and TRBJ1-2; TRBD1 agrees at 10 bases. V shed 5 bases, J shed 9 bases, and the junction held 15 bases outside the gene matches. The CDR3 runs to 16 residues. CDR3 in amino acids: CASSPSSGQGNNRYTF. The CDR3 DNA reads TGTGCCAGCAGTCCCTCCTCGGGACAGGGGAATAATCGCTACACCTTC.

There are a few counts of this clonotype. V usage is TRBV6-5 and J usage is TRBJ1-2; no firm D call. The CDR3 runs to 13 residues. The V and J ends lost 6 bases and 4 bases respectively, with 12 bases between them. Germline V gene data show CDR1 as MNHEY and CDR2 as SVGAGI. CDR3 loop: CASRDGDAYGYTF. Here the CDR3 DNA reads TGTGCCAGCAGGGACGGCGACGCCTATGGCTACACCTTC.

V is TRBV5-1 and J is TRBJ2-6; 12 nucleotides agree with TRBD2. This CDR3 spans 18 amino acids. Germline V lookup: CDR1 SGHRS, CDR2 YFSETQ. With V trimmed by 4 bases and J by 0 bases, 5 bases remained unmatched. CDR3 residues: CASSMSSGGASGANVLTF. As DNA, the CDR3 is TGCGCCAGCAGCATGTCTAGCGGGGGGGCCTCTGGGGCCAACGTCCTGACTTTC. The full variable domain, completed using reference TRBV5-1 and TRBJ2-6, is KAGVTQTPRYLIKTRGQQVTLSCSPISGHRSVSWYQQTPGQGLQFLFEYFSETQRNKGNFPGRFSGRQFSNSRSEMNVSTLELGDSALYLCASSMSSGGASGANVLTFGAGSRLTVL.

This clonotype was seen more than once but under ten times. This chain uses TRBV2 with TRBJ2-7; tentatively, D is TRBD1 (6 bases). This CDR3 contains 13 residues. Germline V gene sequence: CDR1 SNHLY, CDR2 FYNNEI. Trimming took 8 bases from V and 5 from J, leaving 16 bases between them. The CDR3: CASGGRRGDEQYF. The CDR3 DNA reads TGTGCCAGCGGAGGTCGCAGGGGCGACGAGCAGTACTTC.

In its sample, this clonotype was seen a few times. The rearrangement uses TRBV9 and TRBJ2-2; tentative D call: TRBD1 (6 bases). The length of the CDR3 is 18 residues. Germline CDR1 is SGDLS and CDR2 is YYNGEE. V was clipped by 0 bases and J by 4 bases, with 19 bases between them. The CDR3 sequence is CASSVESTAGAGTGELFF. CDR3 DNA: TGTGCCAGCAGCGTAGAGTCAACCGCAGGGGCGGGCACCGGGGAGCTGTTTTTT.

The rearrangement joins TRBV5-1 to TRBJ2-1; D gene ambiguous. The CDR3 has 13 amino acids. V was trimmed by 0 bases and J by 6 bases, leaving 7 bases between them. Germline V CDR1 and CDR2: SGHRS, YFSETQ. DNA for the CDR3: TGCGCCAGCAGCTTGGGACTTGTCAATGAGCAGTTCTTC. This sequence encodes CASSLGLVNEQFF. Full variable domain (rest looked up from reference TRBV5-1 and TRBJ2-1): KAGVTQTPRYLIKTRGQQVTLSCSPISGHRSVSWYQQTPGQGLQFLFEYFSETQRNKGNFPGRFSGRQFSNSRSEMNVSTLELGDSALYLCASSLGLVNEQFFGPGTRLTVL.

The J gene is TRBJ2-5, the V gene TRBV2; TRBD1 agrees at 9 bases. The CDR3 runs to 15 residues. Germline V lookup: CDR1 SNHLY, CDR2 FYNNEI. V shed 1 base, J shed 5 bases, and the junction held 5 bases outside the gene matches. The CDR3 DNA reads TGTGCCAGCAGTGAAGGGGACAGGGAAGGGGAGACCCAGTACTTC. Residues: CASSEGDREGETQYF.

In DNA form, the CDR3 reads TGTGCCAGCAGCCCCGACAGTCTTACGGGGAATGAAAAACTGTTTTTT. Translation gives CASSPDSLTGNEKLFF. This rearrangement joins TRBV3-1 to TRBJ1-4, with D possibly being TRBD1 (5 bases). Germline V CDR1 and CDR2: LGHDT, YNNKEL (reference sequence). The V end lost 4 bases, the J end lost 5 bases, and 17 bases lay between the germline ends. This CDR3 region has 16 residues.

Only a few counts were recorded for this clonotype. J is TRBJ2-7 and V is TRBV11-2; D not certain. The CDR3 runs 12 residues. The germline CDR1 and CDR2 sequences are SGHAT and FQNNGV. The germline V and J ends were trimmed by 6 bases and 1 base, with 7 bases remaining between them. In nucleotides, the CDR3 is TGTGCCAGCAGTACAGAATCCTACGAGCAGTACTTC. Translated: CASSTESYEQYF.

V gene TRBV7-9 combines with J gene TRBJ2-1, with a weak D call TRBD2 (7 bases). This CDR3 is built from 15 residues. Trimming removed 4 bases at V and 9 bases at J, with 19 bases between. Germline V gene lookup returns CDR1 SEHNR and CDR2 FQNEAQ (reference sequence). CDR3 coding DNA: TGTGCCAGCAGCTCGGGGGGCGACAGTCTCAGTGAGCAGTTCTTC. Translated: CASSSGGDSLSEQFF.

This chain uses TRBV5-1 with TRBJ2-7; D is possibly TRBD1 or TRBD2 (5 bases each). Per germline, CDR1 SGHRS and CDR2 YFSETQ. V lost 7 bases and J lost 2, with 19 bases in between. The CDR3 consists of 15 residues. For the CDR3, the DNA is TGCGCCAGCTCAAACCGGGGCCGAGTAACCTACGAGCAGTACTTC. Translating gives CASSNRGRVTYEQYF. The full variable domain, its missing parts supplied by reference TRBV5-1 and TRBJ2-7, is KAGVTQTPRYLIKTRGQQVTLSCSPISGHRSVSWYQQTPGQGLQFLFEYFSETQRNKGNFPGRFSGRQFSNSRSEMNVSTLELGDSALYLCASSNRGRVTYEQYFGPGTRLTVT.

This clonotype has only a few counts. The CDR3 reads CASSSPTHHPYEQYF. The CDR3 DNA follows: TGTGCCAGCAGTTCTCCGACTCATCATCCCTACGAGCAGTACTTC. The chain recombines TRBV6-5 with TRBJ2-7, with D unclear. The CDR3 contains 15 residues. Trimming removed 4 bases from V and 2 bases from J, with 15 bases in between. Germline-derived CDR1 and CDR2 are MNHEY and SVGAGI.

The V gene is TRBV12-3 or TRBV12-4, the J gene TRBJ1-4, with 12 bases that match TRBD1. V trimming: 5 bases; J trimming: 7 bases; junction bases outside the gene matches: 2. The length of the CDR3 is 14 residues. In DNA form, the CDR3 reads TGTGCCAGCAGTGGGACAGGGGGCCTTGAAAAACTGTTTTTT. Encoded protein: CASSGTGGLEKLFF.

This clonotype was counted only a few times. The chain couples TRBV4-1 to TRBJ1-6; the D is unclear. CDR1 is MGHRA and CDR2 is YSYEKL in the germline V gene. The ends were cut back, 1 base at V and 0 bases at J, with 10 bases in the middle. This CDR3 has 17 amino acids. The CDR3: CASSQGTASSYNSPLHF. DNA of the CDR3: TGCGCCAGCAGCCAAGGGACGGCGAGCTCCTATAATTCACCCCTCCACTTT.

This rearrangement joins TRBV11-1 to TRBJ1-4; possibly TRBD1 for D (6 bases). V was pared by 4 bases and J by 0 bases, with 15 bases between. The CDR3 loop spans 17 amino acids. The germline gives CDR1 SGHAT, CDR2 FQDESV (reference sequence). CDR3 sequence: CASSSLDSAATNEKLFF. CDR3 bases: TGTGCCAGCAGCTCCCTGGACAGTGCCGCAACTAATGAAAAACTGTTTTTT. Full variable domain (outside the CDR3, taken from reference TRBV11-1 and TRBJ1-4): EAEVAQSPRYKITEKSQAVAFWCDPISGHATLYWYRQILGQGPELLVQFQDESVVDDSQLPKDRFSAERLKGVDSTLKIQPAELGDSAMYLCASSSLDSAATNEKLFFGSGTQLSVL.

The chain uses TRBV5-1 and TRBJ1-3, with 7 bases lining up with TRBD1. The CDR3 loop spans 15 amino acids. Looked up from germline, CDR1 is SGHRS and CDR2 is YFSETQ. V was clipped by 5 bases and J by 8 bases; unmatched bases: 13. CDR3: CASRTDREDSDTIYF. In DNA form, the CDR3 reads TGCGCCAGCAGGACAGACAGGGAGGACTCGGACACCATATATTTT.

Notes on this clonotype: The junction shows a germline mismatch at one end, possibly a read error. The rearrangement links TRBV7-9 to TRBJ2-7, with 9 nucleotides matching TRBD1. CDR1 is SEHNR and CDR2 is FQNEAQ in the germline V gene (reference sequence). The CDR3 loop spans 14 amino acids. The CDR3 sequence is CASQAGQGSYGQYF. The DNA of the CDR3 is TGTGCCAGCCAAGCGGGACAGGGATCCTACGGGCAGTACTTC.

This clonotype was observed a few times. V is TRBV6-5 and J is TRBJ2-5; 9 bases match TRBD1. Judging by the DNA end, TRBJ2-1 fits better; the J call may be wrong. This CDR3 has 15 residues. Germline-derived CDR1 and CDR2 are MNHEY and SVGAGI. CDR3 region: CASSYWTGDRNEQFF. In DNA, the CDR3 is TGTGCCAGCAGTTACTGGACAGGGGATAGGAATGAGCAGTTCTTC.

The chain joins TRBV28 to TRBJ2-7; no clear D gene. CDR1 and CDR2 from the germline V gene are MDHEN and SYDVKM. With 5 bases removed from V and 3 bases from J, the gap between germline ends came to 8 bases. The CDR3 loop spans 12 amino acids. CDR3 sequence (DNA): TGTGCCAGCAGTGATGTGAACTACGAGCAGTACTTC. This gives the protein CASSDVNYEQYF.

In this sample, this clonotype turned up a few times. This sequence joins TRBV29-1 and TRBJ1-3, with TRBD1 matching over 8 bases. J lost 0 bases, V lost 6 bases, and 10 bases had no gene match. CDR1 and CDR2 from the germline V gene are SQVTM and ANQGSEA. There are 16 residues in the CDR3. CDR3 protein: CSVLAAGGNSGNTIYF. CDR3 nucleotides: TGCAGCGTCCTTGCAGCAGGGGGCAACTCTGGAAACACCATATATTTT.